This T cell receptor (beta chain) was captured by sequencing in a study of regulatory T cells in long-lasting Graves disease. Combining iRepertoire HTBI primers with Arm-PCR of CDR3 regions, the authors built TCR beta libraries. Each CDR3 protein is one row after TCRdb ran MiXCR on the multiplex PCR reads. In the table there are around 450,000 distinct CDR3 sequences, roughly a fifth of which are singletons. Study observations and caveats: Accuracy might have suffered from few samples.

This clonotype has a count of ten or more. What it binds is not known. Time point here: persistent/refractory GD, antithyroid drugs over 5 years with positive TRAb. PBMC-derived RNA was used for the TCR library. Sequenced here: peripheral blood mononuclear cells (PBMCs), sampled when the disease was refractory, from a patient treated with antithyroid drugs. The clonotype originates from a female donor with Graves disease.

CDR3 sequence (DNA): TGTGCCAGCAGTCCTTTAGCGTACACCGGGGAGCTGTTTTTT. Residues: CASSPLAYTGELFF. This sequence joins TRBV28 and TRBJ2-2; tentative D call: TRBD2 (5 bases). CDR1 MDHEN and CDR2 SYDVKM come from the germline V gene. V gave up 5 bases and J gave up 3 bases, with 10 bases separating them. The CDR3 runs to 14 residues.